Here is one T cell receptor (beta chain) with its context. Per the original data handling: Counts of nucleated cells, estimated from reference gene primer amplification, were obtained. Libraries were prepared by immunoSEQ multiplex PCR; TCRdb keeps only in-frame clonotypes and omits some of them. The V and J calls and clone size were taken over from that table, and D and trimming were inferred from the DNA. The table includes around 130,000 clones, roughly 84% detected once. This sample was included in a study of blood T cell repertoires in COVID-19. Individuals drawn from approximately 26 US areas were about 18 to 100 years old. Assignment of participants to cohorts was predicated upon participant-reported clinical history. Two negative PCRs, clearance, or symptom resolution had been documented for recovered Cohort 3 donors. This CDR3 is 13 amino acids long. Per germline, CDR1 MNHEY and CDR2 SVGEGT. Trimming cost V 1 base and J 2 bases, with 2 bases left between them.

The sequencing sample was made of PBMCs or T cells enriched from blood (not recorded which). The J gene is TRBJ2-2, the V gene TRBV6-2 or TRBV6-3; D call uncertain. This receptor was obtained from a woman aged 30 to 39 who had recovered from COVID-19. As DNA, the CDR3 is TGTGCCAGCAGTTACTTAAACACCGGGGAGCTGTTTTTT. Its protein is CASSYLNTGELFF.